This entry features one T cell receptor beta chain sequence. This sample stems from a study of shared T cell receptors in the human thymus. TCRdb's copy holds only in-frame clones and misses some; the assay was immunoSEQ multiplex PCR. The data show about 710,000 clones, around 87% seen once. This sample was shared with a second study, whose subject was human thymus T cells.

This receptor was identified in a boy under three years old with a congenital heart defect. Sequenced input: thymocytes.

The CDR3 bases are TGTGCCAGCAGCCCCCGGGGAGGGGGAGTCGGTTCACCCCTCCACTTT. The encoded protein is CASSPRGGGVGSPLHF. This chain connects TRBV9 to TRBJ1-6; possibly TRBD1 for D (6 bases). CDR1 is SGDLS and CDR2 is YYNGEE in the germline V gene. The V gene lost 4 bases and the J gene lost 9 bases, with 20 bases spanning the gap. CDR3 length equals 16 residues.